What follows are 32 T cell receptor beta chains derived from one specimen sequenced in a study of blood T cell repertoires in COVID-19 (dated by TCRdb to 2018 to 2021). The library was made by the immunoSEQ multiplex PCR assay. TCRdb took over this immuneACCESS table, retaining in-frame rearrangements with V and J assigned. Such tables are incomplete; in checked studies, under half of the missing clones stem from an unresolved V gene, and the remainder is unexplained. The sample data list just over 350,000 clones, and less than 90% of these were observed just once. Around 7.5% of the sample goes to the ten largest clones. Sequencing input: peripheral blood. The receptors here all came from an older woman with COVID-19, enrolled during active disease.

The chain combines TRBV11-2 with TRBJ2-7; D unresolved. The CDR3 is made up of 13 amino acids. V was pared by 3 bases and J by 12 bases, with 18 bases between. Germline V gene lookup returns CDR1 SGHAT and CDR2 FQNNGV. CDR3 sequence (DNA): TGTGCCAGCAGCTTGGTTCTAGACGCTGTAAGGTACTTC. This codes for CASSLVLDAVRYF.

In this sample, this clone turned up once. The chain's CDR3 is CASTLTWSMNTEAFF. As DNA, the CDR3 is TGTGCCAGCACCCTCACTTGGAGCATGAACACTGAAGCTTTCTTT. The V call is TRBV6-5, the J call TRBJ1-1; D remains unclear. Per germline, CDR1 MNHEY and CDR2 SVGAGI. Trimming left V 7 bases short and J 0 bases short, with 15 bases between. There are 15 residues in the CDR3.

The chain joins TRBV7-6 to TRBJ1-2; TRBD1 matches 7 bases. The CDR3 covers 16 residues. CDR1 and CDR2 (germline): SGHVS, FNYEAQ. Trimming cost V 2 bases and J 4 bases; bases outside gene matches: 10. The CDR3 sequence: CASSLYSGGWGYGYTF. CDR3 sequence (DNA): TGTGCCAGCAGCTTATATTCAGGGGGATGGGGCTATGGCTACACCTTC.

This sequence joins TRBV20-1 and TRBJ2-5; no clear D. CDR1 is DFQATT and CDR2 is SNEGSKA in the germline V gene (reference sequence). CDR3 length equals 10 residues. Trimming took 7 bases from V and 5 from J, leaving 8 bases between them. The DNA of the CDR3 is TGCAGTGTCCAGAGGGAGACCCAGTACTTC. Its translation: CSVQRETQYF.

The chain has TRBV14 and TRBJ2-1; 9 bases are a match to TRBD1. CDR1 SGHDN and CDR2 FVKESK come from the germline V gene. The ends lost 0 bases at V and 10 bases at J; junction bases unmatched: 4. The CDR3 contains 14 residues. As DNA, the CDR3 is TGTGCCAGCAGCCAAGATTGGACAGGGGTAGAGCAGTTCTTC. Its translation is CASSQDWTGVEQFF.

The chain employs TRBV9 and TRBJ2-5, with 15 nucleotides matching TRBD2. CDR1 and CDR2 (germline): SGDLS, YYNGEE. The CDR3 runs to 18 residues. V was clipped by 3 bases and J by 6 bases; unmatched bases: 12. The CDR3 is CASSGAGLAGGSFKTQYF. CDR3 bases: TGTGCCAGCAGCGGAGCAGGACTAGCGGGGGGGTCTTTTAAGACCCAGTACTTC.

The chain links TRBV2 to TRBJ1-1, with TRBD1 matching 10 bases. The CDR3 has 14 residues. CDR1 SNHLY and CDR2 FYNNEI come from the germline V gene. The junction had 11 bases not matched to a gene; V was cut back by 7 bases and J by 9 bases. CDR3 nucleotides: TGTGCCAGCATCGGAGCGGGACAGGGGACCCAAGCTTTCTTT. This encodes CASIGAGQGTQAFF.

In DNA form, the CDR3 reads TGCGCCAGCAGCCCCAGGACTGGATACGAGCAGTACTTC. The encoded protein is CASSPRTGYEQYF. The chain carries TRBV4-3 and TRBJ2-7; weak D call: TRBD2 (5 bases). The CDR3 sequence is 13 residues long. Trimming removed 4 bases from V and 4 bases from J, with 11 bases in between. From germline, CDR1 is LGHNA and CDR2 YSLEER.

The V call is TRBV4-2, the J call TRBJ2-6, with TRBD1 matching 9 bases. The CDR3 runs 17 residues. Germline V lookup: CDR1 LGHNA, CDR2 YNFKEQ. The J segment lost 2 bases and the V segment lost 3 bases, leaving 5 bases of the junction unmatched. Here the CDR3 reads CASSQGTGMTGANVLTF. DNA of the CDR3: TGTGCCAGCAGCCAGGGGACAGGGATGACTGGGGCCAACGTCCTGACTTTC.

The chain uses TRBV6-5 and TRBJ1-2, with D tentatively TRBD1 (6 bases). V lost 0 bases, J lost 4 bases, and 9 bases lay in between. Germline V gene sequence: CDR1 MNHEY, CDR2 SVGAGI. The CDR3 has 14 amino acids. This CDR3 is CASSYSYRVYGYTF. CDR3 coding DNA: TGTGCCAGCAGTTACTCGTACAGGGTCTATGGCTACACCTTC.

The chain has TRBV29-1 and TRBJ2-4; unclear D gene. The germline gives CDR1 SQVTM, CDR2 ANQGSEA. The CDR3 runs 13 residues. V lost 7 bases and J lost 0, with 10 bases in between. CDR3: CSASGLAKNIQYF. In DNA, the CDR3 is TGCAGCGCCTCGGGTCTAGCCAAAAACATTCAGTACTTC.

The V call is TRBV10-2, the J call TRBJ2-7; 9 bases are a match to TRBD1. The CDR3 has 14 residues. CDR1 and CDR2 from the germline V gene are WSHSY and SAAADI. Trimming at V came to 6 bases and at J to 2 bases, leaving 5 bases not matched to a gene. The CDR3 protein is CASRQGQGAYEQYF. In DNA, the CDR3 is TGCGCCAGCAGACAGGGACAGGGCGCCTACGAGCAGTACTTC.

J is TRBJ2-1 and V is TRBV9, with D possibly TRBD1 on 6 matching bases. This CDR3 comprises 11 residues. CDR1 is SGDLS, CDR2 YYNGEE, per germline. V lost 7 bases, J lost 5 bases, and 7 bases lay in between. CDR3 nucleotide sequence: TGTGCCAGCGCAGGGGACAATGAGCAGTTCTTC. Protein sequence: CASAGDNEQFF.

This rearrangement joins TRBV5-1 to TRBJ2-5; D may be TRBD1 (5 bases). Trimming cost V 0 bases and J 3 bases, with 6 bases left between them. This CDR3 comprises 13 residues. The germline gives CDR1 SGHRS, CDR2 YFSETQ. CDR3 residues: CASSLVGEETQYF. CDR3 DNA sequence: TGCGCCAGCAGCTTGGTAGGGGAAGAGACCCAGTACTTC.

V usage is TRBV5-6 and J usage is TRBJ1-1; D gene unclear. Germline loops: CDR1 SGHDT, CDR2 YYEEEE. This CDR3 has 13 residues. The V end lost 3 bases, the J end lost 5 bases, and 11 bases lay between the germline ends. DNA for the CDR3: TGTGCCAGCAGCTCAGACATCTGGACTGAAGCTTTCTTT. It yields the protein CASSSDIWTEAFF.

This clone was recorded only once. The J gene is TRBJ2-3, the V gene TRBV3-1 (or the pseudogene TRBV3-2); 7 positions agree with TRBD2. The CDR3 length is 14 residues. Germline V lookup: CDR1 LGHDT, CDR2 YNNKEL (reference sequence). V was pared by 5 bases and J by 4 bases, with 6 bases of the junction left unmatched. The DNA for the CDR3 is TGTGCCAGCAGCGCACGGGGGGAGGCAGATACGCAGTATTTT. It yields the protein CASSARGEADTQYF.

About this clone: Additional DNA sequences in this sample encode the identical CDR3. The rearrangement uses TRBV5-4 and TRBJ1-4, with a possible D match to TRBD1 (5 bases). V lost 1 base, J lost 2 bases, and 6 bases lay in between. Germline CDR1 and CDR2: SGHNT and YYREEE (reference sequence). The CDR3 has 14 amino acids. The CDR3 protein is CASSLQGTNEKLFF. CDR3 nucleotide sequence: TGTGCCAGCAGCTTGCAGGGCACTAATGAAAAACTGTTTTTT.

The gene calls are TRBV5-1 and TRBJ2-3, with 11 nucleotides matching TRBD2. The CDR3 is 15 amino acids. Germline trimming cut 6 bases from V and 4 bases from J; bases unmatched to any gene: 7. Looked up from germline, CDR1 is SGHRS and CDR2 is YFSETQ. CDR3 sequence reads: CASTPGTSGPDTQYF. CDR3 bases: TGCGCCAGCACCCCCGGGACTAGCGGCCCAGATACGCAGTATTTT.

The chain links TRBV18 to TRBJ1-1; D perhaps matches TRBD1 (6 bases). In germline, CDR1 is KGHSH, CDR2 LQKENI. The CDR3 is made up of 17 amino acids. The ends were cut back, 8 bases at V and 8 bases at J, with 30 bases in the middle. CDR3 in DNA: TGTGCCAGCGCAAGGACAGAAGAGAGAACGTTCCAGAGAGAAGCTTTCTTT. Protein sequence: CASARTEERTFQREAFF.

J is TRBJ1-2 and V is TRBV6-1; maybe TRBD1 (6 bases). The germline gives CDR1 MNHNS, CDR2 SASEGT. The germline V and J ends were trimmed by 1 base and 4 bases, with 13 bases remaining between them. The CDR3 spans 15 residues. The CDR3 sequence: CASSEGLGQIYGYTF. The CDR3 bases are TGTGCCAGCAGTGAAGGTCTAGGACAGATCTATGGCTACACCTTC.

This chain links TRBV11-2 with TRBJ1-2, with TRBD1 matching 8 bases. Germline V gene lookup returns CDR1 SGHAT and CDR2 FQNNGV. CDR3 size: 14 residues. With V trimmed by 5 bases and J by 4 bases, 6 bases remained unmatched. CDR3 amino acids: CASSPGQGGYGYTF. The CDR3 region has the DNA TGTGCCAGCAGCCCTGGACAGGGAGGCTATGGCTACACCTTC.

This chain joins TRBV11-1 and TRBJ2-2; 9 nucleotides match TRBD1. The V gene's germline CDR1 is SGHAT and CDR2 FQDESV (reference sequence). The CDR3 runs to 15 residues. The V and J ends lost 8 bases and 5 bases, in that order; junction bases with no gene match: 9. DNA of the CDR3: TGTGCCAGCGGGGCCGGGACAGGGAAGACCGGGGAGCTGTTTTTT. Protein: CASGAGTGKTGELFF.

This clone came up once. V is TRBV29-1 and J is TRBJ2-1; 7 nucleotides line up with TRBD1. V shed 4 bases and J 0 bases; nucleotides not matched to a gene: 6. Germline V gives CDR1 SQVTM, CDR2 ANQGSEA. The CDR3 runs to 15 residues. The CDR3 bases are TGCAGCGTTGGAATACGGGACAGCTCCTACAATGAGCAGTTCTTC. Its protein product is CSVGIRDSSYNEQFF.

J is TRBJ1-2 and V is TRBV9; a possible D gene is TRBD1 (5 bases). CDR1 and CDR2 (germline): SGDLS, YYNGEE. The CDR3 is 12 amino acids. V was cut by 6 bases and J by 2 bases, with 8 bases left in between. The CDR3 DNA reads TGTGCCAGCATGGGGGGGAACTATGGCTACACCTTC. It encodes CASMGGNYGYTF. The entire variable domain, with the rest obtained from reference TRBV9 and TRBJ1-2, is as follows: DSGVTQTPKHLITATGQRVTLRCSPRSGDLSVYWYQQSLDQGLQFLIQYYNGEERAKGNILERFSAQQFPDLHSELNLSSLELGDSALYFCASMGGNYGYTFGSGTRLTVV.

The chain uses TRBV6-5 and TRBJ2-3, with TRBD2 as a possible D gene (6 bases). Trimming removed 6 bases at V and 5 bases at J, with 15 bases between. The CDR3 has 14 amino acids. Germline CDR1 MNHEY, CDR2 SVGAGI. The CDR3 loop reads CASRRDFQGDTQYF. The CDR3 coding sequence is TGTGCCAGCAGGCGGGACTTTCAAGGAGATACGCAGTATTTT.

The rearrangement joins TRBV4-2 to TRBJ2-3; D gene unclear. Deletions cut 4 bases from V and 0 bases from J, with 11 bases between. The CDR3 extends over 15 amino acids. CDR1 is LGHNA and CDR2 is YNFKEQ in the germline V gene. The CDR3 spells CASSPRGMSTDTQYF. The DNA of the CDR3 is TGTGCCAGCAGCCCACGAGGTATGAGCACAGATACGCAGTATTTT.

This chain links TRBV14 with TRBJ2-5; D not resolved. V lost 2 bases and J lost 0, with 10 bases in between. Germline CDR1 and CDR2: SGHDN and FVKESK. The CDR3 contains 15 residues. CDR3 in amino acids: CASSQSVRYQETQYF. Here the CDR3 DNA reads TGTGCCAGCAGCCAAAGTGTACGGTACCAAGAGACCCAGTACTTC.

The genes are TRBV19 and TRBJ2-2; D is perhaps TRBD2 (6 bases). The CDR3 contains 14 residues. Trimming removed 5 bases from V and 2 bases from J, with 9 bases in between. Germline loops: CDR1 LNHDA, CDR2 SQIVND (reference sequence). This CDR3 reads CASSWGTNTGELFF. CDR3 nucleotide sequence: TGTGCCAGTAGTTGGGGGACTAACACCGGGGAGCTGTTTTTT.

The chain is built from TRBV6-1 and TRBJ2-1, with 10 nucleotides matching TRBD1. Trimming cost V 3 bases and J 3 bases; bases outside gene matches: 5. The CDR3 contains 16 residues. Per the germline V gene, CDR1 is MNHNS and CDR2 is SASEGT. This CDR3 reads CASSDFRDRGYNEQFF. DNA for the CDR3: TGTGCCAGCAGTGACTTCCGGGACAGGGGCTACAATGAGCAGTTCTTC.

The chain couples TRBV7-3 to TRBJ2-2, with 7 bases matching TRBD1. The length of the CDR3 is 14 residues. The V and J ends lost 5 bases and 7 bases, in that order; junction bases with no gene match: 7. Germline values: CDR1 SGHTA, CDR2 FQGTGA. CDR3 DNA: TGTGCCAGCAGCCCAGGACAGGTGGGCGGGGAGCTGTTTTTT. It codes for CASSPGQVGGELFF.

The rearrangement uses TRBV19 and TRBJ1-2; 9 bases line up with TRBD1. V shed 2 bases and J 8 bases; nucleotides not matched to a gene: 9. Germline V gene sequence: CDR1 LNHDA, CDR2 SQIVND (reference sequence). This CDR3 region has 15 residues. The DNA for the CDR3 is TGTGCCAGTAGTATAAGTGGGACAGGGTCTAGGGGCTACACCTTC. This translates into CASSISGTGSRGYTF.

In nucleotides, the CDR3 is TGTGCCAGCAGCCATCGGGATTACTATGGCTACACCTTC. It translates to CASSHRDYYGYTF. The rearrangement uses TRBV3-1 (or the pseudogene TRBV3-2) and TRBJ1-2; D unresolved. Between the trimmed V and J ends, which lost 3 bases and 3 bases, there was a span of 8 bases. The CDR3 runs 13 residues. The germline V gene has CDR1 LGHDT and CDR2 YNNKEL (reference sequence).